This T cell receptor (beta chain) was found in a study of preoperative IRX-2 immunotherapy in early breast cancer. Treatment specified: preoperative locoregional IRX-2 cytokine immunotherapy. Repertoires were generated with immunoSEQ multiplex PCR, while TCRdb's copy carries only in-frame clones and drops some. The sample yields approximately 100,000 clones, roughly 88% seen once. V lost 1 base and J lost 5; bases outside the gene matches: 3. The CDR3 has 14 residues. CDR1 is SSHAT, CDR2 FNYEAQ, per germline (reference sequence). This chain connects TRBV7-7 to TRBJ2-7, with 9 bases that match TRBD1. Sequences were derived from tumor tissue, sampled after IRX-2 immunotherapy. This receptor was taken from a human donor with breast cancer. In DNA, the CDR3 is TGTGCCAGCAGCTTAGAGGACAGGGGCCACGAGCAGTACTTC. It yields the protein CASSLEDRGHEQYF.